This TCR beta chain was found in a study of human T cells and chemical hapten exposure. Overall study context: Donors were sensitized with 2% DPC on the upper inner arm.

The table lists this clonotype with many counts. As yet, its antigen is unknown. General study findings and limits: The count of PT1 expanded TCRs correlated positively with patch test score.

In germline, CDR1 is LGHDT, CDR2 YNNKEL (reference sequence). Losses at the gene ends were 4 bases for V and 4 bases for J; bases not matched to a gene: 0. The CDR3 totals 13 residues. The time point here: patch test 1, 2 weeks after DPC sensitization. Treatment in this sample: therapeutic diphenylcyclopropenone sensitization with weekly scalp DPC. TCRdb redid the calling of the RACE reads with MiXCR, one entry per CDR3 protein. The data hold 300,000 to 450,000 distinct CDR3 sequences, with roughly 4.8% observed a single time. The clonotype was recovered from a woman aged 50 to 60 with alopecia areata. Some clones in this sample may be carry-over from other donors' samples. Sequencing used whole blood, obtained in connection with sensitization to the hapten diphenylcyclopropenone (DPC). The chain is built from TRBV3-1 and TRBJ2-3; TRBD2 aligns across 9 bases. CDR3 loop: CASSRTSADTQYF. CDR3 DNA: TGTGCCAGCAGCCGGACTAGCGCAGATACGCAGTATTTT.